These T cell receptor beta chains were read from a single sample in a study of Ad26.COV2.S vaccination and SARS-CoV-2 variants. Clones were read by immunoSEQ multiplex PCR, and TCRdb kept only the in-frame ones, dropping some. The data show about 680,000 clones, more than 70% seen once. Source: peripheral blood, taken in a trial of Ad26.COV2.S vaccine versus placebo. The source of these receptors is a person aged 18 to 65 who received the Ad26.COV2.S COVID-19 vaccine or a placebo. The conserved cysteine and the conserved F or W are not part of the CDR3 here. Clone size appears in some rows only: once, few, many, or a class for an expanded clone.

TRBJ1-1 once TRBV11-2 ASSLDLHTGTNTEAF
TRBJ2-2 - TRBV7-7 ASSRTSGSLAGELF
TRBJ1-5 - TRBV19 ASSITGENQPQH
TRBJ2-2 once TRBV15 ATSRSHRGLGTGELF
TRBJ1-3 - TRBV5-1 ASSHEVLGPGNTIY
TRBJ1-6 - TRBV9 ASSSEAVQSSPLH
TRBJ1-2 - TRBV18 ASSLTGVDGYT
TRBJ1-1 - TRBV2 ASSERVRNTEAF
TRBJ2-3 few TRBV12-3/TRBV12-4 ASSLEFWQY
TRBJ2-1 - TRBV4-2 ASSQEIGTGQGTYNEQF
TRBJ1-2 few TRBV10-3 AISEGTGGIYGYT
TRBJ2-5 - TRBV27 ASTPTGTPKETQY
TRBJ2-7 - TRBV11-2 ASSRLGSGYEQY
TRBJ1-2 - TRBV19 ASSERGALNYGYT
TRBJ2-1 - TRBV5-1 ASSSGGSSANEQF
TRBJ1-3 many TRBV6-5 ASFGPAGSGNTIY
TRBJ2-3 - TRBV7-9 ASSSGLAGGADTQY
TRBJ1-2 - TRBV19 ASNSGTRGDYGYT
TRBJ2-3 - TRBV5-1 ASSLEPGSGVTDTQY
TRBJ1-2 few TRBV30 AWSQIEGYGYT
TRBJ2-1 - TRBV9 ASSVLAGGPSSYNEQF
TRBJ1-5 - TRBV11-2 ASSAGTGYSNQPQH
TRBJ1-1 - TRBV5-6 ASSPAPDSLTTEAF
TRBJ2-2 - TRBV3-1/TRBV3-2 ASSPWGGTNTGELF
TRBJ2-1 - TRBV24-1 ATSGGTSGTNEQF
TRBJ2-1 - TRBV5-4 ASSLVGSSGGEQF
TRBJ2-3 - TRBV30 AWSTTSGGATQY
TRBJ2-3 - TRBV11-2 ASSLGRLAVMADTQY
TRBJ2-5 - TRBV6-5 ASRGTGQETQY
TRBJ2-2 - TRBV18 ASSPQDTGELF
TRBJ1-1 - TRBV24-1 ATSDFGGDKLNTEAF
TRBJ2-4 - TRBV4-2 ASSQSKPPPDIQY
TRBJ1-6 - TRBV10-3 AIGGQTSPPPLH
TRBJ1-6 - TRBV6-6 ATSGATAGGSPLH
TRBJ2-7 - TRBV5-1 ASSWGLEQY
TRBJ2-1 - TRBV10-3 ATRQYNEQF
TRBJ1-2 - TRBV19 ASSIDLEGVYGYT
TRBJ2-3 - TRBV4-2 ASSQDGRGSTDTQY
TRBJ2-2 - TRBV24-1 ATRSVTGTNTGELF
TRBJ2-7 - TRBV29-1 SVHVFGTAYEQY
TRBJ1-1 - TRBV6-8 ARPAVGGRDTEAF
TRBJ1-1 few TRBV7-9 ASSFEGNTEAF